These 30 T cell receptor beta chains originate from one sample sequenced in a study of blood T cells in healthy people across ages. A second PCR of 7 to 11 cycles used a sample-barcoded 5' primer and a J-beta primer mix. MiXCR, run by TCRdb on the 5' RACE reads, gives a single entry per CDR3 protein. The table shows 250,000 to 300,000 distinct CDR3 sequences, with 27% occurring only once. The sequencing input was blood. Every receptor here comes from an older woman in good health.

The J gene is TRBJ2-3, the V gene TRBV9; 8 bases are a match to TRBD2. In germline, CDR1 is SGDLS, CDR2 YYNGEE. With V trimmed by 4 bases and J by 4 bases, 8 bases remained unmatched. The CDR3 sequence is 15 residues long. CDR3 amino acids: CASSTWTSNSDTQYF. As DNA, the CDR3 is TGTGCCAGCAGCACCTGGACTAGCAATTCAGATACGCAGTATTTT.

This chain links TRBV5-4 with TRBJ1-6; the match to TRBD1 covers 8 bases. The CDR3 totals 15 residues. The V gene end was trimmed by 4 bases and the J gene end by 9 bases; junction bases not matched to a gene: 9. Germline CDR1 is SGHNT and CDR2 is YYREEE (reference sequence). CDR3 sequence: CASSLTRQGPSPLHF. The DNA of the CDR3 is TGTGCCAGCAGCCTGACCCGACAGGGGCCTTCACCCCTCCACTTT.

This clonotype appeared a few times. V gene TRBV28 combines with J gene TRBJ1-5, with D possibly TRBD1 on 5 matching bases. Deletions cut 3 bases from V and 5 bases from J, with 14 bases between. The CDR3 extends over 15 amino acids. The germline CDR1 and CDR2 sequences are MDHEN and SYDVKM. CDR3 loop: CASSFGGRSDQPQHF. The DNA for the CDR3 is TGTGCCAGCAGTTTCGGGGGGAGGTCCGATCAGCCCCAGCATTTT.

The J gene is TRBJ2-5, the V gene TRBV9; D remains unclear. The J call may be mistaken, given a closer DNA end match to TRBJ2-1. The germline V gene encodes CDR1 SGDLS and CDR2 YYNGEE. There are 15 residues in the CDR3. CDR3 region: CASSVGRRSGNEQFF. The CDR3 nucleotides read TGTGCCAGCAGCGTAGGTCGAAGATCGGGTAATGAGCAGTTCTTC.

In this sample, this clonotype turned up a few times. The CDR3 region is CASSLGVREQFF. CDR3 bases: TGTGCCAGCAGCTTAGGGGTCAGGGAGCAGTTCTTC. The chain is built from TRBV11-2 and TRBJ2-1; D not resolved. Germline CDR1 and CDR2: SGHAT and FQNNGV. Trimming took 1 base from V and 10 from J, leaving 8 bases between them. The CDR3 sequence is 12 residues long. The entire variable domain, with the rest obtained from reference TRBV11-2 and TRBJ2-1, is as follows: EAGVAQSPRYKIIEKRQSVAFWCNPISGHATLYWYQQILGQGPKLLIQFQNNGVVDDSQLPKDRFSAERLKGVDSTLKIQPAKLEDSAVYLCASSLGVREQFFGPGTRLTVL.

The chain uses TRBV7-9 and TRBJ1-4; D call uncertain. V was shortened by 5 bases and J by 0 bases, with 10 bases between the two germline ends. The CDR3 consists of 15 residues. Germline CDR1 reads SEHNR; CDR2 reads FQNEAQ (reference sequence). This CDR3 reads CASSTTAPTNEKLFF. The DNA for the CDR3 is TGTGCCAGCAGCACCACAGCTCCAACTAATGAAAAACTGTTTTTT.

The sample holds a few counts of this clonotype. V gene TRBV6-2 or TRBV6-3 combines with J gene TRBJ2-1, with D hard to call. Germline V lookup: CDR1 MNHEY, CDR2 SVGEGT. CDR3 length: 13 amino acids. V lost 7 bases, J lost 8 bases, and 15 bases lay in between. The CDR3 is CASTPKDRDEQFF. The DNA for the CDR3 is TGTGCCAGCACTCCAAAGGACCGCGATGAGCAGTTCTTC.

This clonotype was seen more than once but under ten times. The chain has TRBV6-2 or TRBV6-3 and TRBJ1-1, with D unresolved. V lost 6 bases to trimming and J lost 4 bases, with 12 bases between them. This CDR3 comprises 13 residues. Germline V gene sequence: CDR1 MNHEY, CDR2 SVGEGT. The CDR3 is CASSTSRSTEAFF. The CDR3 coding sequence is TGTGCCAGCAGCACCAGCAGGAGCACTGAAGCTTTCTTT.

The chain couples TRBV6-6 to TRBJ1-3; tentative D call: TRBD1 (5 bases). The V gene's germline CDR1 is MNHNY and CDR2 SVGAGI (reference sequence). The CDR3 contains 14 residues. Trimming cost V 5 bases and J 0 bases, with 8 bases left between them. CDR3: CASSAGASGNTIYF. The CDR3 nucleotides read TGTGCCAGCAGTGCCGGGGCCTCTGGAAACACCATATATTTT.

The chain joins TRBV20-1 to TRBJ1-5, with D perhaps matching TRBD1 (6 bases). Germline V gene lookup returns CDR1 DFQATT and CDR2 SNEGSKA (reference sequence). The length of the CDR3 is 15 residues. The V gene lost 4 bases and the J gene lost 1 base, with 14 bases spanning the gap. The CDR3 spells CSAKTGWRSNQPQHF. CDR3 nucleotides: TGCAGTGCTAAAACAGGGTGGAGGAGCAATCAGCCCCAGCATTTT.

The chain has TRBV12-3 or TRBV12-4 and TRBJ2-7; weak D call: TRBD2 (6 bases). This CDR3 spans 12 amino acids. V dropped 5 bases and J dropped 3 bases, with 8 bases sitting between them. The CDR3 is CASSTGGYEQYF. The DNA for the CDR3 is TGTGCCAGCAGTACCGGGGGCTACGAGCAGTACTTC.

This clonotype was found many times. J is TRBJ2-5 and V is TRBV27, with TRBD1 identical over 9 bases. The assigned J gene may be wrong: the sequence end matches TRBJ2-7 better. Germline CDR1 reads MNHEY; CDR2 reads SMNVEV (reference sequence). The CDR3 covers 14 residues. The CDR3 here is CASSITGTGNEQYF. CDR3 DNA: TGTGCCAGCAGTATAACCGGGACAGGGAACGAGCAGTACTTC.

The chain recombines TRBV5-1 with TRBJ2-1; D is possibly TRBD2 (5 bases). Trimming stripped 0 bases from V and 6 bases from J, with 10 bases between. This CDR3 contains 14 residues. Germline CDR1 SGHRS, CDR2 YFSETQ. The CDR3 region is CASSLEGRSNEQFF. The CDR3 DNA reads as TGCGCCAGCAGCTTGGAAGGGAGAAGCAATGAGCAGTTCTTC.

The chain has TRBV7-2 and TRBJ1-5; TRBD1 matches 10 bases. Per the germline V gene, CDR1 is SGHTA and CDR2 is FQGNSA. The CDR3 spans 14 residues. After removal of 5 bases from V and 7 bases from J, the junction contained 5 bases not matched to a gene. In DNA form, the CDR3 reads TGTGCCAGCAGCCAGGGACAGGGGAGACAGCCCCAGCATTTT. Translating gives CASSQGQGRQPQHF. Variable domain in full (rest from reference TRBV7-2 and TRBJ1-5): GAGVSQSPSNKVTEKGKDVELRCDPISGHTALYWYRQSLGQGLEFLIYFQGNSAPDKSGLPSDRFSAERTGGSVSTLTIQRTQQEDSAVYLCASSQGQGRQPQHFGDGTRLSIL.

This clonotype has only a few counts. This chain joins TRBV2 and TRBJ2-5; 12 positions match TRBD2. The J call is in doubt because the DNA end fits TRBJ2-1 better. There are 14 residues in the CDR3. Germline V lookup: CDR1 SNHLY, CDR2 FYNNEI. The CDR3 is CASRTSGRYGEQFF. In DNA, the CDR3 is TGTGCCAGCAGGACTAGCGGGAGATACGGTGAGCAGTTCTTC.

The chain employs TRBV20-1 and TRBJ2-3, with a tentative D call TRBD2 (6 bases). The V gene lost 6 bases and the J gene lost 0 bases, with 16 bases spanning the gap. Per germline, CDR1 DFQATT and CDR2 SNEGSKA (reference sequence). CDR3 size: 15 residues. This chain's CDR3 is CSARAPGESTDTQYF. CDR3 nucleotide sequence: TGCAGTGCGCGAGCCCCGGGGGAAAGCACAGATACGCAGTATTTT.

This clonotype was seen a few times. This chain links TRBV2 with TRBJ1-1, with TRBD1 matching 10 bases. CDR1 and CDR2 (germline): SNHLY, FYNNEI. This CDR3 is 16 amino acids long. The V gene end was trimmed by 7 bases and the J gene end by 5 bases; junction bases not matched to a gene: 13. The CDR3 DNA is TGTGCCAGCAAAGAGAGACAGGGGGCAAGACGAACTGAAGCTTTCTTT. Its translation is CASKERQGARRTEAFF.

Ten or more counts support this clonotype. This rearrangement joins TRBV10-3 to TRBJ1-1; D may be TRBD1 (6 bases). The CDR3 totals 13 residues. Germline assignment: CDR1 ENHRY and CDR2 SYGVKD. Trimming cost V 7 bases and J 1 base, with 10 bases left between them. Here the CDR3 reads CAIKRDTNTEAFF. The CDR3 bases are TGTGCCATCAAGAGGGACACGAACACTGAAGCTTTCTTT.

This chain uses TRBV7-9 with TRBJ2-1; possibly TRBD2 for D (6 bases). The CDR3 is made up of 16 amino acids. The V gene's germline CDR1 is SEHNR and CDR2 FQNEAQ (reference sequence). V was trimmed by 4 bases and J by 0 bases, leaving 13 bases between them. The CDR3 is CASSSWTKISYNEQFF. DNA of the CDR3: TGTGCCAGCAGCTCCTGGACTAAGATCTCCTACAATGAGCAGTTCTTC.

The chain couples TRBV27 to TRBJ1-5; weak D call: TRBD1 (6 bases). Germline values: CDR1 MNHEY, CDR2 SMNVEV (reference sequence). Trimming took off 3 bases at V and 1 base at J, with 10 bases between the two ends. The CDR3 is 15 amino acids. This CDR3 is CASSLGGWSNQPQHF. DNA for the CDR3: TGTGCCAGCAGTTTGGGGGGCTGGAGCAATCAGCCCCAGCATTTT.

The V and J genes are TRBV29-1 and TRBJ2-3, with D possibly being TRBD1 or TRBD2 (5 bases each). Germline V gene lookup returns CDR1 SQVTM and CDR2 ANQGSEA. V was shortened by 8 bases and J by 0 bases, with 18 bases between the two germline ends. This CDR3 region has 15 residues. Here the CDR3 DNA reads TGCAGCCTGGCCGGGGCCGGGGATAGCACAGATACGCAGTATTTT. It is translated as CSLAGAGDSTDTQYF.

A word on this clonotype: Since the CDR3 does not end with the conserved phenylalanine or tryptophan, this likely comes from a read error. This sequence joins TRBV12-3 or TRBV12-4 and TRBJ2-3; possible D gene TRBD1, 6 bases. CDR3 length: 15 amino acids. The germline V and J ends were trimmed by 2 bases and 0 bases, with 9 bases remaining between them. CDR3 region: CASSLHTGSTDTQYS. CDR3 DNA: TGTGCCAGCAGTTTACACACAGGGAGCACAGATACGCAGTATTCT.

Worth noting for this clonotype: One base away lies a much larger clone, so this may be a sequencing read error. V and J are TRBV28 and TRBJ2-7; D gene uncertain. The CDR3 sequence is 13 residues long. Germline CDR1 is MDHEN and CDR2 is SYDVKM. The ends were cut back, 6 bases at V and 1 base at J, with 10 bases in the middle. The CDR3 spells CASSPTESYEQYF. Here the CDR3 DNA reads TGTGCCAGCAGCCCAACCGAGTCCTACGAGCAGTACTTC. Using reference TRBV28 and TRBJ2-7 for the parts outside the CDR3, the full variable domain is DVKVTQSSRYLVKRTGEKVFLECVQDMDHENMFWYRQDPGLGLRLIYFSYDVKMKEKGDIPEGYSVSREKKERFSLILESASTNQTSMYLCASSPTESYEQYFGPGTRLTVT.

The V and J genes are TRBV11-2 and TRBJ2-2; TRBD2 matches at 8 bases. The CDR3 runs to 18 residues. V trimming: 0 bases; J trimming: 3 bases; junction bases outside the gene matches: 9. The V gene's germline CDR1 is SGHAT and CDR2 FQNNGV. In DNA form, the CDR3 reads TGTGCCAGCAGCTTAGATCTAAATAGCGGGAAGGACACCGGGGAGCTGTTTTTT. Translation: CASSLDLNSGKDTGELFF.

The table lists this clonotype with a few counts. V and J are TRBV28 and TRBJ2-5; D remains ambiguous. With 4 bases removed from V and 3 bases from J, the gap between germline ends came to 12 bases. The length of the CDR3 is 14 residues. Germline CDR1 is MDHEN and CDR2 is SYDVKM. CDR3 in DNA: TGTGCCAGCAGTTATTCCCCGACGGAAGAGACCCAGTACTTC. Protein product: CASSYSPTEETQYF.

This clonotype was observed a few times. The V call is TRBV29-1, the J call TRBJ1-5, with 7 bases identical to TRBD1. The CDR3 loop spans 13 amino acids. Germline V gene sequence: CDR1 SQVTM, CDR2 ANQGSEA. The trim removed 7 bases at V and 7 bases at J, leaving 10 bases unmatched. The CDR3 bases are TGCAGCGCCAGGGACAGCTTTAGGCAGCCCCAGCATTTT. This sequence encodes CSARDSFRQPQHF.

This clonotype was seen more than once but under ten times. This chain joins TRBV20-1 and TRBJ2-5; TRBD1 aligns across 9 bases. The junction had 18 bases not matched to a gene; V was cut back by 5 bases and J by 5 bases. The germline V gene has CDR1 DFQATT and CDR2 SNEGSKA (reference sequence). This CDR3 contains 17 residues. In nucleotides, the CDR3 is TGCAGTGCTCGGGGTCTGGCAGACAGGGGGTTGATGGAGACCCAGTACTTC. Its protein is CSARGLADRGLMETQYF.

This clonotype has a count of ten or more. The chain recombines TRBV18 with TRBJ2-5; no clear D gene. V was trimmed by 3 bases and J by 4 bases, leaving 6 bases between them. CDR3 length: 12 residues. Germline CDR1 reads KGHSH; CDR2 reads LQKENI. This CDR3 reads CASSPFGETQYF. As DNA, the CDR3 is TGTGCCAGCTCACCTTTCGGAGAGACCCAGTACTTC.

CDR3 nucleotide sequence: TGTGCCAGCAACCAAGCGGCCCAAGAGACCCAGTACTTC. Translation: CASNQAAQETQYF. The chain combines TRBV5-5 with TRBJ2-5; tentative D call: TRBD2 (5 bases). CDR3 length equals 13 residues. Germline CDR1 and CDR2: SGHKS and YYEKEE (reference sequence). With 6 bases removed from V and 1 base from J, the gap between germline ends came to 10 bases. Full variable domain (rest looked up from reference TRBV5-5 and TRBJ2-5): DAGVTQSPTHLIKTRGQQVTLRCSPISGHKSVSWYQQVLGQGPQFIFQYYEKEERGRGNFPDRFSARQFPNYSSELNVNALLLGDSALYLCASNQAAQETQYFGPGTRLLVL.

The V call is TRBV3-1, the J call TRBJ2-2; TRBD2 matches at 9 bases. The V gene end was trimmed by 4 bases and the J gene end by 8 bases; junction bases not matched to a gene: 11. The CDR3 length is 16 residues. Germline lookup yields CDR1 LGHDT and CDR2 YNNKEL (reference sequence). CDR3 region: CASSRVVSGSVGELFF. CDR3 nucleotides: TGTGCCAGCAGCCGAGTCGTTAGCGGGAGTGTGGGGGAGCTGTTTTTT.